The clone carrying this T cell receptor beta chain was seen only once. Its antigen is not identified. This specimen belongs to a study of shared clonotypes between healthy human individuals. Findings of the study overall: Clonotypes shared by all four sorted-subset donors had higher generation probabilities than non-shared clonotypes.

Assay used: immunoSEQ multiplex PCR; TCRdb lists only in-frame clones, some missing. The sample has roughly 1,600,000 clones, approximately 98.5% seen once. Germline V gene lookup returns CDR1 KGHSH and CDR2 LQKENI. Trimming cost V 3 bases and J 3 bases; bases outside gene matches: 3. The CDR3 covers 16 residues. Specimen: naive CD4+ T cells sorted from blood. Subset reported: CD45RA+ positively selected. The clonotype was recovered from a man aged 30-40 years in good health. This rearrangement joins TRBV18 to TRBJ2-2; TRBD2 aligns across 11 bases. The CDR3 loop reads CASSPLAGGHTGELFF. In nucleotides, the CDR3 is TGTGCCAGCTCACCCCTAGCGGGAGGCCACACCGGGGAGCTGTTTTTT.